The T cell receptor beta chain described here comes from a study of OX40 agonist ivuxolimab in advanced cancers. V was clipped by 3 bases and J by 3 bases, with 9 bases between them. The CDR3 totals 13 residues. From germline, CDR1 is SGHRS and CDR2 YFSETQ. The repertoire was sequenced with immunoSEQ multiplex PCR; TCRdb's copy has only in-frame clones and lacks some. The table has roughly 70,000 clones, 82% seen once. The chain uses TRBV5-1 and TRBJ1-2; D call uncertain. The starting material was CD4+ or CD8+ T cells sorted from blood, obtained in a trial of the OX40 agonist ivuxolimab. The sequence came from an adult with an advanced solid tumor such as melanoma, head and neck, liver or kidney cancer. CDR3 sequence: CASSWAGDYGYTF. The CDR3 coding sequence is TGCGCCAGCAGCTGGGCCGGGGACTATGGCTACACCTTC.